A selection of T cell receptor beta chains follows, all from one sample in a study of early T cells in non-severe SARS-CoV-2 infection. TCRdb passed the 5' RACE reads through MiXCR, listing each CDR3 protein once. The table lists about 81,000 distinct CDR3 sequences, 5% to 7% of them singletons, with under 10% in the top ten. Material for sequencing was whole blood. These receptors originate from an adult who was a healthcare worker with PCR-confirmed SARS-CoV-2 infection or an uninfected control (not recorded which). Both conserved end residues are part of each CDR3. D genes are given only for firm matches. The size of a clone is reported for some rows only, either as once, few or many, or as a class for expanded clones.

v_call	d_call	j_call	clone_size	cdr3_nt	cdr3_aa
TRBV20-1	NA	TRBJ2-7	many	TGCAGTGCTTCCCTGACTAGCTCCTACGAGCAGTACTTC	CSASLTSSYEQYF
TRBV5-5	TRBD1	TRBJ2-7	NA	TGTGCCAGCAGCACTAGACAGGGAAGCACCTACGAGCAGTACTTC	CASSTRQGSTYEQYF
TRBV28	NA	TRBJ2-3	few	TGTGCCAGCAGTTTTAGGGGGACTCGTCCAGATACGCAGTATTTT	CASSFRGTRPDTQYF
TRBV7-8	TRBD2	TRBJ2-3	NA	TGTGCCAGCAGCGGGGGACTAGCGGGGAGGGAGAGGGCAGATACGCAGTATTTT	CASSGGLAGRERADTQYF
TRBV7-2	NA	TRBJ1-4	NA	TGTGCCAGCAGCTTAATTAGCGGGGAGGAAAAACTGTTTTTT	CASSLISGEEKLFF
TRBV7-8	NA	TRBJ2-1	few	TGTGCCAGCAGCTTAGGCGTCGAAGGTGAGCAGTTCTTC	CASSLGVEGEQFF
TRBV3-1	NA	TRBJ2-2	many	TGTGCCAGCAGATACCGGGCTGGAACAATCGGGGAGCTGTTTTTT	CASRYRAGTIGELFF
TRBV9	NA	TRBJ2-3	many	TGTGCCAGCAGCGTAGGCGGGGCTCCGAGCACAGATACGCAGTATTTT	CASSVGGAPSTDTQYF
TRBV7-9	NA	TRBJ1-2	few	TGTGCCAGCAGCTTAGAATCAGGGGCCTATGGCTACACCTTC	CASSLESGAYGYTF
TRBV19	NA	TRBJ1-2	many	TGTGCCAGTAGTATAGATCTTTTTACGACAGAAAACTATGGCTACACCTTC	CASSIDLFTTENYGYTF
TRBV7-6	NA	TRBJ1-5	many	TGTGCCAGCAGCTTGGCCCCAGCGGGCAATCAGCCCCAGCATTTT	CASSLAPAGNQPQHF
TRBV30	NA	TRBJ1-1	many	TGTGCCTGGAGTCCAATTACTTCGGGTTATGAAAACACTGAAGCTTTCTTT	CAWSPITSGYENTEAFF
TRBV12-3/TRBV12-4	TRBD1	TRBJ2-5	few	TGTGCCAGCAGAAGAGCCGGGACAGGCTACCAAGAGACCCAGTACTTC	CASRRAGTGYQETQYF
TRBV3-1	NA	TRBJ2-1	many	TGTGCCAGCACCCCATTTATCGCAGGTTACAATGAGCAGTTCTTC	CASTPFIAGYNEQFF
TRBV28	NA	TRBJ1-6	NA	TGTGCCAGCAGTTTGGCAGGGACCGACTATAATTCACCCCTCCACTTT	CASSLAGTDYNSPLHF
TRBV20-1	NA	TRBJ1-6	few	TGCAGTGCCCCGGTTTATCAGAGCTCCTATAATTCACCCCTCCACTTT	CSAPVYQSSYNSPLHF
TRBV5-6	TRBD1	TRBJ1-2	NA	TGTGCCAGCAGCCACCCCCCAGGGGGTATCTATGGCTACACCTTC	CASSHPPGGIYGYTF
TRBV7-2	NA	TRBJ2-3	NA	TGTGCCAGCAGCTTAGGAGGTCCGGGGCGGAGAGATACGCAGTATTTT	CASSLGGPGRRDTQYF
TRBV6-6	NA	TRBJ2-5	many	TGTGCCAGCAGTTACTCGATAACATCGGATCAAGAGACCCAGTACTTC	CASSYSITSDQETQYF
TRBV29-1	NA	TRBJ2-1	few	TGCAGCGTAGACAGATACAATGAGCAGTTCTTC	CSVDRYNEQFF
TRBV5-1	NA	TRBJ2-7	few	TGCGCCAGCAAGCGGGTGCTCGACCGGAACGAGCAGTACTTC	CASKRVLDRNEQYF
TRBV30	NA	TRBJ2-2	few	TGTGCCTGGAAGCGTCCCCGGACCGGGGAGCTGTTTTTT	CAWKRPRTGELFF
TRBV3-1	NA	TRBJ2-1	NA	TGTGCCAGCAGCCAAGTAAGACAGTACAATGAGCAGTTCTTC	CASSQVRQYNEQFF
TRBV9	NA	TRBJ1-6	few	TGTGCCAGCAGCGCACCAGGCTCCTATAATTCACCCCTCCACTTT	CASSAPGSYNSPLHF
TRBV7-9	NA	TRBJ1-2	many	TGTGCCAGCAGGGACACGGACGGGGGATATTCTGGCTACACCTTC	CASRDTDGGYSGYTF
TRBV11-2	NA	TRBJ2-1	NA	TGTGCCAGCAGCTTGCAGGGGAATGAGCAGTTCTTC	CASSLQGNEQFF
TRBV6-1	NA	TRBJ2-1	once	TGTGCCAGCAGTGAAAATCTGGCTAGCTACAATGAGCAGTTCTTC	CASSENLASYNEQFF
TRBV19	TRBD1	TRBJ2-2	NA	TGTGCCAGTAGTAGGGACAGCTACTCTATATTGTCAAAGACCGGGGAGCTGTTTTTT	CASSRDSYSILSKTGELFF
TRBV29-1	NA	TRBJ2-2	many	TGCAGCGGGGGCCCTGAGGCCGGGGAGCTGTTTTTT	CSGGPEAGELFF
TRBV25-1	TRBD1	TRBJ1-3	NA	TGTGCCAGCAGTGAGCAAACGACAGGGGAGAACACCATATATTTT	CASSEQTTGENTIYF
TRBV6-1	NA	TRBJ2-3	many	TGTGCCAGCGGTGGAACAGGGAGCACAGATACGCAGTATTTT	CASGGTGSTDTQYF
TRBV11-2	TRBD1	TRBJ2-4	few	TGTGCCAGCAGCCCCGACAGGGGGAGTATTCAGTACTTC	CASSPDRGSIQYF
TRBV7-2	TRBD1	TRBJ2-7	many	TGTGCCAGCAGCTTAACAGGGGAACCCTACGAGCAGTACTTC	CASSLTGEPYEQYF
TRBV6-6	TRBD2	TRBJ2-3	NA	TGTGCCAGCAGCCCACTCGCGCGGGGGGGCCTCGGCACAGATACGCAGTATTTT	CASSPLARGGLGTDTQYF
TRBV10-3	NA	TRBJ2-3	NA	TGTGCCATCAGAGAAGGGCGGGGCCCTAGCACAGATACGCAGTATTTT	CAIREGRGPSTDTQYF